A selection of T cell receptor beta chains follows, all from one sample in a study of cytomegalovirus exposure and HLA in healthy donors. Data came from immunoSEQ multiplex PCR; TCRdb stores just in-frame clones and leaves some out. Its listing shows tens of thousands of clones. Sequencing was done on a sample of PBMCs. These receptors were collected from a man aged 30-40 years in good health and CMV-seronegative. Each CDR3 is given with its conserved first and last residue. The D gene is left open where the match is weak. Clone size, where shown, is once, few, many, or a class for clones that have expanded.

j_gene: TRBJ1-2
v_gene: TRBV4-2
abundance: NA
d_gene: NA
CDR3aa: CASSQGGEGGYTF
CDR3nt: TGTGCCAGCAGCCAGGGAGGAGAGGGCGGCTACACCTTC

j_gene: TRBJ1-2
v_gene: TRBV5-1
abundance: NA
d_gene: TRBD1
CDR3aa: CASRERQGAYGYTF
CDR3nt: TGCGCCAGCAGGGAGAGACAGGGGGCCTATGGCTACACCTTC

j_gene: TRBJ2-3
v_gene: TRBV7-9
abundance: NA
d_gene: TRBD2
CDR3aa: CASSLPAGTSGADTQYF
CDR3nt: TGTGCCAGCAGCTTACCCGCCGGGACTAGCGGAGCAGATACGCAGTATTTT

j_gene: TRBJ1-2
v_gene: TRBV5-5
abundance: NA
d_gene: NA
CDR3aa: CASTLFEHYGYTF
CDR3nt: TGTGCCAGCACCCTCTTCGAGCACTATGGCTACACCTTC

j_gene: TRBJ2-3
v_gene: TRBV27
abundance: NA
d_gene: TRBD2
CDR3aa: CASSLQGLAGTDTQYF
CDR3nt: TGTGCCAGCAGTTTACAAGGACTAGCAGGCACAGATACGCAGTATTTT

j_gene: TRBJ2-7
v_gene: TRBV9
abundance: NA
d_gene: NA
CDR3aa: CASSTRLQPGEQYF
CDR3nt: TGTGCCAGCAGCACGCGCCTACAACCAGGCGAGCAGTACTTC

j_gene: TRBJ1-1
v_gene: TRBV6-5
abundance: medium-sized
d_gene: NA
CDR3aa: CASSYGLLAFF
CDR3nt: TGTGCCAGCAGTTACGGCCTTCTCGCTTTCTTT

j_gene: TRBJ2-1
v_gene: TRBV10-3
abundance: NA
d_gene: NA
CDR3aa: CAISQGSEQFF
CDR3nt: TGTGCCATCAGTCAGGGTAGTGAGCAGTTCTTC

j_gene: TRBJ2-2
v_gene: TRBV5-1
abundance: NA
d_gene: TRBD2
CDR3aa: CASSIWNKREGTGELFF
CDR3nt: TGCGCCAGCAGCATTTGGAATAAGCGGGAGGGCACCGGGGAGCTGTTTTTT

j_gene: TRBJ1-3
v_gene: TRBV6-5
abundance: NA
d_gene: NA
CDR3aa: CASCAGVFGNTIYF
CDR3nt: TGTGCCAGCTGTGCAGGGGTTTTTGGAAACACCATATATTTT

j_gene: TRBJ1-2
v_gene: TRBV2
abundance: NA
d_gene: NA
CDR3aa: CASSEFSGENGYTF
CDR3nt: TGTGCCAGCAGTGAATTCAGTGGGGAGAATGGCTACACCTTC

j_gene: TRBJ2-5
v_gene: TRBV27
abundance: NA
d_gene: TRBD1
CDR3aa: CASSLFGQGGETQYF
CDR3nt: TGTGCCAGCAGTTTATTCGGACAGGGAGGAGAGACCCAGTACTTC

j_gene: TRBJ1-2
v_gene: TRBV5-5
abundance: NA
d_gene: NA
CDR3aa: CASSLAEGDNGYTF
CDR3nt: TGTGCCAGCAGCTTGGCCGAAGGGGACAATGGCTACACCTTC

j_gene: TRBJ1-5
v_gene: TRBV6-5
abundance: NA
d_gene: TRBD1
CDR3aa: CAARGQGWNQPQHF
CDR3nt: TGTGCCGCCAGGGGACAGGGCTGGAATCAGCCCCAGCATTTT

j_gene: TRBJ2-7
v_gene: TRBV21-1
abundance: NA
d_gene: NA
CDR3aa: CASSSRTGESYEQYF
CDR3nt: TGTGCCAGCAGCTCTCGGACAGGAGAATCTTACGAGCAGTACTTC

j_gene: TRBJ1-3
v_gene: TRBV4-1
abundance: NA
d_gene: TRBD1
CDR3aa: CASSLGTGGFSGNTIYF
CDR3nt: TGCGCCAGCAGCCTCGGGACAGGGGGCTTCTCTGGAAACACCATATATTTT

j_gene: TRBJ2-1
v_gene: TRBV10-3
abundance: NA
d_gene: NA
CDR3aa: CASKTRGSDDEQFF
CDR3nt: TGTGCCTCAAAGACTAGAGGGAGTGACGATGAGCAGTTCTTC

j_gene: TRBJ1-5
v_gene: TRBV7-9
abundance: NA
d_gene: NA
CDR3aa: CASSLVGGDAHF
CDR3nt: TGTGCCAGCAGCTTAGTGGGGGGGGACGCGCATTTT

j_gene: TRBJ2-4
v_gene: TRBV2
abundance: NA
d_gene: TRBD2
CDR3aa: CASSEAFLAGGVLNIQYF
CDR3nt: TGTGCCAGCAGTGAAGCCTTCCTAGCGGGAGGGGTATTAAACATTCAGTACTTC

j_gene: TRBJ2-6
v_gene: TRBV5-1
abundance: NA
d_gene: NA
CDR3aa: CASSLGGRGEYGANVLTF
CDR3nt: TGCGCCAGCAGCTTGGGTGGCAGGGGAGAATATGGGGCCAACGTCCTGACTTTC

j_gene: TRBJ1-5
v_gene: TRBV6-1
abundance: NA
d_gene: NA
CDR3aa: CASSDRFNQPQHF
CDR3nt: TGTGCCAGCAGTGATCGGTTCAATCAGCCCCAGCATTTT

j_gene: TRBJ1-2
v_gene: TRBV7-9
abundance: NA
d_gene: TRBD1
CDR3aa: CASSNRTGGSAYGYTF
CDR3nt: TGTGCCAGCAGCAATCGGACAGGGGGCAGTGCCTATGGCTACACCTTC

j_gene: TRBJ1-5
v_gene: TRBV4-1
abundance: NA
d_gene: TRBD1
CDR3aa: CASSLWTGRNQPQHF
CDR3nt: TGCGCCAGCAGCCTTTGGACAGGGCGAAATCAGCCCCAGCATTTT

j_gene: TRBJ1-1
v_gene: TRBV29-1
abundance: NA
d_gene: NA
CDR3aa: CSVGLEGGPNTEAFF
CDR3nt: TGCAGCGTTGGACTGGAGGGGGGGCCGAACACTGAAGCTTTCTTT

j_gene: TRBJ1-1
v_gene: TRBV6-5
abundance: NA
d_gene: NA
CDR3aa: CASSSTGTRASAFF
CDR3nt: TGTGCCAGCAGTTCTACTGGGACACGAGCGTCAGCTTTCTTT

j_gene: TRBJ1-2
v_gene: TRBV4-2
abundance: NA
d_gene: TRBD1
CDR3aa: CASREKETGSGIELHYGYTF
CDR3nt: TGTGCCAGCCGTGAAAAGGAGACAGGGTCCGGGATTGAACTTCACTATGGCTACACCTTC

j_gene: TRBJ1-2
v_gene: TRBV19
abundance: NA
d_gene: NA
CDR3aa: CASKLHGTQNGYTF
CDR3nt: TGTGCCAGTAAACTACACGGGACACAAAATGGCTACACCTTC

j_gene: TRBJ2-5
v_gene: TRBV19
abundance: NA
d_gene: TRBD1
CDR3aa: CASRKTGQGETQYF
CDR3nt: TGTGCCAGTAGGAAGACAGGGCAGGGAGAGACCCAGTACTTC

j_gene: TRBJ2-7
v_gene: TRBV28
abundance: NA
d_gene: TRBD2
CDR3aa: CASSSLSSGGAFNYEQYF
CDR3nt: TGTGCCAGCAGCTCACTTTCTAGCGGGGGGGCTTTTAACTACGAGCAGTACTTC

j_gene: TRBJ2-6
v_gene: TRBV5-1
abundance: NA
d_gene: NA
CDR3aa: CASSGRGFGANVLTF
CDR3nt: TGCGCCAGCAGCGGAAGGGGTTTTGGGGCCAACGTCCTGACTTTC

j_gene: TRBJ2-2
v_gene: TRBV6-5
abundance: NA
d_gene: NA
CDR3aa: CASSPQGNTGELFF
CDR3nt: TGTGCCAGCAGTCCACAGGGGAACACCGGGGAGCTGTTTTTT

j_gene: TRBJ2-7
v_gene: TRBV7-6
abundance: NA
d_gene: TRBD1
CDR3aa: CASSPRTGSVSAYEQYF
CDR3nt: TGTGCCAGCAGCCCCCGGACAGGGAGTGTTTCGGCCTACGAGCAGTACTTC

j_gene: TRBJ2-7
v_gene: TRBV29-1
abundance: NA
d_gene: NA
CDR3aa: CSVRDGGEQYF
CDR3nt: TGCAGCGTTCGGGACGGGGGCGAGCAGTACTTC

j_gene: TRBJ1-6
v_gene: TRBV27
abundance: NA
d_gene: NA
CDR3aa: CASSFSGINSPLHF
CDR3nt: TGTGCCAGCAGTTTTTCAGGGATTAATTCACCCCTCCACTTT

j_gene: TRBJ1-6
v_gene: TRBV10-3
abundance: NA
d_gene: TRBD1
CDR3aa: CAISESRGQYNSPLHF
CDR3nt: TGTGCCATCAGTGAGTCTAGGGGACAGTATAATTCACCCCTCCACTTT

j_gene: TRBJ2-5
v_gene: TRBV9
abundance: NA
d_gene: NA
CDR3aa: CASSVDPSSQETQYF
CDR3nt: TGTGCCAGCAGCGTAGATCCTAGTTCACAAGAGACCCAGTACTTC

j_gene: TRBJ2-7
v_gene: TRBV27
abundance: NA
d_gene: TRBD1
CDR3aa: CASSWGTASYEQYF
CDR3nt: TGTGCCAGCAGTTGGGGGACAGCCTCCTACGAGCAGTACTTC

j_gene: TRBJ2-5
v_gene: TRBV6-5
abundance: NA
d_gene: TRBD2
CDR3aa: CATWGGETQYF
CDR3nt: TGTGCTACCTGGGGGGGAGAGACCCAGTACTTC

j_gene: TRBJ1-4
v_gene: TRBV19
abundance: NA
d_gene: NA
CDR3aa: CASRKSGTVNEKLFF
CDR3nt: TGTGCCAGCCGAAAGTCCGGGACTGTGAATGAAAAACTGTTTTTT

j_gene: TRBJ2-1
v_gene: TRBV19
abundance: NA
d_gene: TRBD2
CDR3aa: CASSTRTSGGRNEQFF
CDR3nt: TGTGCCAGTAGTACAAGGACTAGCGGGGGACGCAATGAGCAGTTCTTC

j_gene: TRBJ1-5
v_gene: TRBV6-5
abundance: NA
d_gene: TRBD1
CDR3aa: CASSGQGWNQPQHF
CDR3nt: TGTGCCAGCAGTGGACAGGGATGGAATCAGCCCCAGCATTTT

j_gene: TRBJ1-2
v_gene: TRBV7-3
abundance: NA
d_gene: TRBD1
CDR3aa: CASSRGTGEGYTF
CDR3nt: TGTGCCAGCAGCCGGGGGACAGGGGAGGGCTACACCTTC

j_gene: TRBJ2-3
v_gene: TRBV4-2
abundance: NA
d_gene: TRBD2
CDR3aa: CASSHPTSGGLIDKQYF
CDR3nt: TGTGCCAGCAGCCACCCGACTAGCGGGGGGTTGATAGATAAGCAGTATTTT

j_gene: TRBJ1-1
v_gene: TRBV19
abundance: NA
d_gene: NA
CDR3aa: CASSMRRRDTEAFF
CDR3nt: TGTGCCAGTAGTATGAGGAGGCGGGACACTGAAGCTTTCTTT

j_gene: TRBJ2-1
v_gene: TRBV18
abundance: NA
d_gene: TRBD1
CDR3aa: CASSQQGASYNEQFF
CDR3nt: TGTGCCAGCTCACAGCAGGGGGCCTCCTACAATGAGCAGTTCTTC

j_gene: TRBJ2-7
v_gene: TRBV7-2
abundance: NA
d_gene: TRBD1
CDR3aa: CASSLKGTGTGSREQYF
CDR3nt: TGTGCCAGCAGCTTAAAGGGGACCGGGACAGGGTCCCGCGAGCAGTACTTC

j_gene: TRBJ2-3
v_gene: TRBV5-1
abundance: NA
d_gene: NA
CDR3aa: CASSHGQHTSTDTQYF
CDR3nt: TGCGCCAGCAGCCATGGACAGCACACTAGCACAGATACGCAGTATTTT

j_gene: TRBJ2-2
v_gene: TRBV5-6
abundance: NA
d_gene: NA
CDR3aa: CASSLAAGSNTGELFF
CDR3nt: TGTGCCAGCAGCTTGGCCGCAGGGTCGAACACCGGGGAGCTGTTTTTT